This TCR beta chain originates from a study of T-cell reconstitution after alpha-beta-depleted transplantation in children. This clonotype has a count of ten or more. The TCRbeta library was prepared with unique molecular identifiers. TCRdb used MiXCR to reprocess the PCR reads, holding one entry per CDR3 protein. The repertoire includes 200,000 to 250,000 distinct CDR3 sequences, roughly 9% of them detected once, and approximately 5.9% sits in the top ten. The CDR3 loop spans 15 amino acids. CDR1 is MNHEY and CDR2 is SVGAGI in the germline V gene. The V segment lost 4 bases and the J segment 2 bases; nucleotides outside the gene matches: 6.

The sequencing here drew on PBMCs from the stem cell graft donor, taken from the stem cell graft. The chain links TRBV6-5 to TRBJ1-2; 8 bases are a match to TRBD1. This clonotype was obtained from a human donor who donated a stem cell graft to a child with acute lymphoblastic leukemia. As DNA, the CDR3 is TGTGCCAGCAGTTCCCTACAGGGGGGGAACTATGGCTACACCTTC. This gives the protein CASSSLQGGNYGYTF.